Sequencing of this TCR beta chain was carried out in a study of blood T cell repertoires in COVID-19. Profiled with immunoSEQ multiplex PCR; TCRdb holds only in-frame clones, not every one. The table includes 200,000 to 300,000 clones, 75% to 90% detected once. V gave up 5 bases and J gave up 2 bases; unmatched junction bases: 5. Per germline, CDR1 KGHSH and CDR2 LQKENI. The CDR3 is made up of 14 amino acids. The source is a man aged 30 to 45 with active or convalescent COVID-19. Sample: peripheral blood. This chain uses TRBV18 with TRBJ1-1; 7 bases are a match to TRBD1. This CDR3 reads CASSRSGGNTEAFF. The CDR3 DNA sequence: TGTGCCAGCTCAAGATCAGGGGGAAACACTGAAGCTTTCTTT.